This entry concerns a single TCR beta chain. These data belong to a study of shared clonotypes between healthy human individuals. Assay used: immunoSEQ multiplex PCR; TCRdb lists only in-frame clones, some missing. Among under 1,100,000 clones listed, about three quarters were seen once. This CDR3 has 15 residues. Per the germline V gene, CDR1 is MNHNS and CDR2 is SASEGT. V was trimmed by 6 bases and J by 0 bases, leaving 11 bases between them. This rearrangement joins TRBV6-1 to TRBJ2-2; a weak D match, TRBD1 (6 bases). The sequenced sample was memory CD4+ T cells sorted from blood. Subset of the sample: CD45RA-negative fraction. This sequence originates from a man aged 18 to 29 in good health. In nucleotides, the CDR3 is TGTGCCAGCAGGAGAGACAGGTCGAACACCGGGGAGCTGTTTTTT. Amino acid sequence: CASRRDRSNTGELFF.